Listed below are T cell receptor beta chains from one sample, sequenced in a study of T cell changes during pregnancy in multiple sclerosis. Assay used: immunoSEQ multiplex PCR; TCRdb lists only in-frame clones, some missing. The sample yields some 85,000 clones, approximately 94% seen once. The sample was peripheral blood, taken in the third trimester of pregnancy. The receptors derive from a female donor with multiple sclerosis, enrolled in a pregnancy study. CDR3s include the opening cysteine and the closing phenylalanine or tryptophan. A D gene is named only where the DNA matches it firmly. Not every row has a clone size; where given, it reads once, few, many or a size class.

size,V,J,D,CDR3,DNA
-,TRBV11-2,TRBJ2-1,TRBD2,CASSLVSLAGSSYNEQFF,TGTGCCAGCAGCTTAGTTTCCCTAGCGGGGAGCTCCTACAATGAGCAGTTCTTC
-,TRBV19,TRBJ1-5,-,CASSIVKGVAGNQPQHF,TGTGCCAGTAGTATTGTCAAGGGGGTTGCGGGCAATCAGCCCCAGCATTTT
-,TRBV4-3,TRBJ2-2,-,CASSQEGGGGWTGELFF,TGCGCCAGCAGCCAAGAGGGTGGGGGCGGGTGGACCGGGGAGCTGTTTTTT
-,TRBV19,TRBJ1-5,-,CASSILTAGGNQPQHF,TGTGCCAGTAGTATACTGACTGCCGGGGGCAATCAGCCCCAGCATTTT
-,TRBV7-2,TRBJ2-1,-,CASSLLLLGDEQFF,TGTGCCAGCAGCTTACTCCTTCTTGGAGACGAGCAGTTCTTC
-,TRBV11-2,TRBJ1-2,-,CASSLVDGSYGYTF,TGTGCCAGCAGCTTAGTAGACGGGTCCTATGGCTACACCTTC
-,TRBV9,TRBJ2-7,TRBD2,CASSVVTGRANYEQYF,TGTGCCAGCAGCGTAGTAACCGGGAGGGCCAACTACGAGCAGTACTTC
-,TRBV11-2,TRBJ2-7,TRBD1,CASSDPDRGNYEQYF,TGTGCCAGCAGCGACCCGGACAGGGGTAATTACGAGCAGTACTTC
-,TRBV19,TRBJ2-7,TRBD1,CASSIRGPPREQYF,TGTGCCAGTAGTATCAGGGGGCCTCCTAGGGAGCAGTACTTC
-,TRBV6-6,TRBJ1-3,-,CASSTRQVLSGNTIYF,TGTGCCAGCAGTACCCGACAGGTCCTCTCTGGAAACACCATATATTTT
-,TRBV4-1,TRBJ1-2,TRBD1,CASSQGTGSDYGYTF,TGCGCCAGCAGCCAAGGGACAGGGTCGGACTATGGCTACACCTTC
-,TRBV6-1,TRBJ1-2,-,CASSEGNRIDFF,TGTGCCAGCAGTGAAGGGAACAGGATTGACTTCTTC
-,TRBV28,TRBJ1-2,TRBD1,CASREGGAFYGYTF,TGTGCCAGCAGAGAAGGGGGCGCATTCTATGGCTACACCTTC
-,TRBV7-9,TRBJ1-4,-,CASSLAPGFNEKLFF,TGTGCCAGCAGCTTAGCGCCAGGGTTTAATGAAAAACTGTTTTTT
-,TRBV2,TRBJ2-7,-,CASTYQGTYF,TGTGCCAGCACCTACCAGGGCACGTACTTC
-,TRBV7-9,TRBJ2-5,TRBD2,CASSKGLAGETQYF,TGTGCCAGCAGCAAGGGACTAGCGGGAGAGACCCAGTACTTC
-,TRBV9,TRBJ2-7,TRBD2,CASSVGLAGWEQYF,TGTGCCAGCAGCGTAGGGCTAGCGGGGTGGGAGCAGTACTTC
few,TRBV7-8,TRBJ2-7,TRBD1,CASSRGQVGHSEQYF,TGTGCCAGCAGCCGCGGACAGGTCGGTCACTCCGAGCAGTACTTC
-,TRBV27,TRBJ2-2,-,CASRPGRRLEEGGELFF,TGTGCCAGCAGGCCCGGACGGAGATTGGAAGAGGGCGGGGAGCTGTTTTTT
-,TRBV18,TRBJ2-1,-,CASSPTRENQEFF,TGTGCCAGCTCACCAACTCGGGAGAATCAAGAGTTCTTC
once,TRBV27,TRBJ1-5,-,CASSLGRGGNQPQHF,TGTGCCAGCAGTCTGGGACGGGGGGGCAATCAGCCCCAGCATTTT
-,TRBV19,TRBJ2-2,TRBD2,CASRPGLADTGELFF,TGTGCCAGTAGGCCGGGACTAGCGGACACCGGGGAGCTGTTTTTT
-,TRBV9,TRBJ1-1,-,CASSIQGNTEAFF,TGTGCCAGCAGCATACAGGGGAACACTGAAGCTTTCTTT
once,TRBV21-1,TRBJ1-4,-,CASSKLGTGDEKLFF,TGTGCCAGCAGCAAATTGGGGACAGGTGACGAAAAACTGTTTTTT
-,TRBV30,TRBJ2-3,TRBD2,CAWTLAGGLTDTQYF,TGTGCCTGGACCCTAGCGGGAGGGCTTACAGATACGCAGTATTTT
-,TRBV7-9,TRBJ1-5,-,CASSGSGVRNQPQHF,TGTGCCAGCAGCGGGTCAGGGGTACGCAATCAGCCCCAGCATTTT
-,TRBV5-1,TRBJ2-5,TRBD2,CASSLAGTSPSWETQYF,TGCGCCAGCAGCTTGGCCGGGACTAGCCCTTCATGGGAGACCCAGTACTTC
-,TRBV5-1,TRBJ2-3,TRBD2,CASSLRGVSTDTQYF,TGCGCCAGCAGCCTGCGGGGGGTTAGCACAGATACGCAGTATTTT
-,TRBV19,TRBJ1-1,TRBD1,CASSYGTGRTEAFF,TGTGCCAGTAGTTACGGGACAGGGAGGACTGAAGCTTTCTTT
few,TRBV19,TRBJ1-1,-,CASSIDSAAEAFF,TGTGCCAGTAGTATAGATTCGGCGGCGGAGGCTTTCTTT
-,TRBV5-1,TRBJ2-1,TRBD2,CASSSALIGLAGREQFF,TGCGCCAGCAGCTCGGCATTGATTGGACTAGCGGGACGAGAGCAGTTCTTC
-,TRBV27,TRBJ2-2,-,CASSLQGRGELFF,TGTGCCAGCAGTTTACAGGGGCGAGGGGAGCTGTTTTTT
-,TRBV27,TRBJ1-1,-,CASSLFRGVSSEAFF,TGTGCCAGCAGTTTATTTCGGGGAGTGAGCTCTGAAGCTTTCTTT
-,TRBV25-1,TRBJ1-2,TRBD1,CASSVTGVSGGYTF,TGTGCCAGCAGTGTAACAGGGGTATCGGGGGGCTACACCTTC
-,TRBV27,TRBJ2-7,-,CASSLHRERYEQYF,TGTGCCAGCAGTTTACACAGGGAGCGATACGAGCAGTACTTC
once,TRBV5-4,TRBJ2-3,-,CASSLALAYGVGADTQYF,TGTGCCAGCAGCTTGGCCCTGGCTTATGGGGTGGGAGCCGATACGCAGTATTTT
once,TRBV28,TRBJ1-2,-,CASGGFYGYTF,TGTGCCAGCGGAGGATTCTATGGCTACACCTTC
-,TRBV7-9,TRBJ2-1,-,CASSSGLTRSSYNEQFF,TGTGCCAGCAGCTCCGGATTGACGAGGAGCTCCTACAATGAGCAGTTCTTC
-,TRBV7-9,TRBJ2-3,TRBD2,CASSFGGRKTDTQYF,TGTGCCAGCAGCTTCGGCGGGAGGAAAACAGATACGCAGTATTTT
once,TRBV27,TRBJ2-1,TRBD2,CASRSGTSGANEQFF,TGTGCCAGCAGGTCCGGGACTAGCGGGGCAAATGAGCAGTTCTTC
-,TRBV5-5,TRBJ2-3,TRBD2,CASRVGTSGLTDTQYF,TGTGCCAGCAGGGTTGGGACTAGCGGTCTCACAGATACGCAGTATTTT
-,TRBV5-5,TRBJ2-7,TRBD2,CASSHTSGEQYF,TGTGCCAGCAGCCACACTAGCGGAGAGCAGTACTTC
-,TRBV25-1,TRBJ1-1,-,CASSSTDEAFF,TGTGCCAGCAGTTCGACAGATGAAGCTTTCTTT
-,TRBV6-5,TRBJ1-1,-,CASSYHRATEAFF,TGTGCCAGCAGTTATCACAGGGCCACTGAAGCTTTCTTT
few,TRBV5-4,TRBJ2-3,TRBD2,CASGREGPGDTQYF,TGTGCCAGCGGTCGGGAGGGTCCGGGCGATACGCAGTATTTT
-,TRBV19,TRBJ1-1,-,CASSVSPGLNTEAFF,TGTGCCAGTAGTGTTTCCCCGGGTTTGAACACTGAAGCTTTCTTT
-,TRBV5-1,TRBJ1-4,TRBD1,CASSGQGREKLFF,TGCGCCAGCTCAGGACAGGGTAGGGAAAAACTGTTTTTT
-,TRBV2,TRBJ1-5,-,CASCTGSNQPQHF,TGTGCCAGCTGTACAGGGTCCAATCAGCCCCAGCATTTT
-,TRBV9,TRBJ2-7,TRBD1,CASSVQGQGAYEQYF,TGTGCCAGCAGCGTGCAGGGACAGGGGGCTTACGAGCAGTACTTC
-,TRBV6-4,TRBJ2-1,TRBD1,CASSPSGTGYNEQFF,TGTGCCAGCAGCCCATCCGGGACAGGGTACAATGAGCAGTTCTTC
-,TRBV5-4,TRBJ2-7,TRBD2,CASSLGLAGSYEQYF,TGTGCCAGCAGCTTAGGACTAGCGGGATCCTACGAGCAGTACTTC
once,TRBV25-1,TRBJ1-3,TRBD1,CASSVTGVSGNTIYF,TGTGCCAGCAGTGTTACAGGGGTCTCTGGAAACACCATATATTTT